Sequencing of this T cell receptor (beta chain) was carried out in a study of blood T cell repertoires in COVID-19. Study as a whole: Sites across the United States, Italy and Spain contributed samples from acute and convalescent COVID-19.

Data came from immunoSEQ multiplex PCR; TCRdb stores just in-frame clones and leaves some out. The table has 250,000 to 300,000 clones, 85% to 90% seen once. Everyone who took part was roughly 18 to 95 years old, and they came from about two dozen US areas. Cohort allocation depended upon clinical history that participants reported. Donors in Cohort 3 who had recovered were those with two negative PCRs, healthcare professional clearance, or resolution of their symptoms. Trimming took 0 bases from V and 7 from J; bases not matched to a gene: 8. Germline loops: CDR1 SGDLS, CDR2 YYNGEE. The CDR3 spans 17 residues.

This clonotype was sampled from a man aged 40-49 years who had recovered from COVID-19. The sample comprised PBMCs or T cells enriched from blood (not recorded which). The chain joins TRBV9 to TRBJ2-1; 12 nucleotides align to TRBD2. CDR3 loop: CASSVALAGGMGNEQFF. As DNA, the CDR3 is TGTGCCAGCAGCGTAGCACTAGCGGGAGGAATGGGTAATGAGCAGTTCTTC. Combining the CDR3 with reference TRBV9 and TRBJ2-1 gives the whole variable domain DSGVTQTPKHLITATGQRVTLRCSPRSGDLSVYWYQQSLDQGLQFLIQYYNGEERAKGNILERFSAQQFPDLHSELNLSSLELGDSALYFCASSVALAGGMGNEQFFGPGTRLTVL.